This T cell receptor (beta chain) was captured in a study of OX40 agonist ivuxolimab in advanced cancers. About the research overall: The dose of intravenous ivuxolimab that patients received every 2 weeks ranged from 0.01 to 10 mg/kg. The study's findings and limits: Expanded clones tended on average to be more numerous among CD8+ T cells than CD4+.

TCRdb's table, derived via immunoSEQ multiplex PCR, lists solely in-frame clones and lacks some. The repertoire holds 50,000 to 75,000 clones, roughly nine tenths seen once, with around 0.61% in the top ten. Worth noting for this clone: What it binds is not known.

The CDR3 loop spans 14 amino acids. V lost 2 bases, J lost 5 bases, and 10 bases lay in between. The germline V gene encodes CDR1 KGHSH and CDR2 LQKENI. The sequence was obtained from an adult with an advanced solid tumor such as melanoma, head and neck, liver or kidney cancer. The rearrangement joins TRBV18 to TRBJ2-1; D not certain. The specimen comprised CD4+ or CD8+ T cells sorted from blood, sampled in a trial of the OX40 agonist ivuxolimab. CDR3 in DNA: TGTGCCAGCTCACCAACCGAGATCCACAATGAGCAGTTCTTC. This codes for CASSPTEIHNEQFF.